This TCR beta chain originates from a study of shared clonotypes between healthy human individuals. Splitting the CD4+ cells yielded a CD45RA+ naive subset and a CD45RA-negative memory subset. Notes on the study in general: Read depth was anticipated to influence clonotype sharing among donors. Memory subsets generally showed smaller estimated richness than naive subsets did.

Original processing notes: ImmunoSEQ supplied junction-only sequences lacking quality scores, so filtering was different. Sequencing was performed with immunoSEQ multiplex PCR; in TCRdb, only in-frame clones are kept and a portion is missing. V and J calls and clone size are those listed in that table; D and trimming were worked out from the DNA. The sample has 2 million to 2.5 million clones; less than 95% are singletons. Notes on this clone: Its antigen remains unidentified.

The sample consisted of naive CD4+ T cells from PBMCs. Subset meaning: CD45RA+ positively selected. This clonotype was obtained from a man between 18 and 35 years old in good health. Some clones in this sample may be carry-over from other donors' samples.

This CDR3 is CASSQVGTGNEKLFF. For the CDR3, the DNA is TGCGCCAGCAGCCAAGTCGGGACGGGGAATGAAAAACTGTTTTTT. The V and J genes are TRBV4-3 and TRBJ1-4, with TRBD1 as a possible D gene (5 bases). Trimming stripped 1 base from V and 5 bases from J, with 11 bases between. Germline V CDR1 and CDR2: LGHNA, YSLEER. The CDR3 is 15 residues long.